Listed here is a single T cell receptor (beta chain). Its antigen has not been determined. One base away there is no much larger clone; base qualities are not given. The sample is drawn from a study of shared clonotypes between healthy human individuals (dated by TCRdb to about 2020). For the wider study: Three men and a couple of women, aged 18 to 49 years, made up the cohort. For each donor, three plates each were used for CD4 naive and CD4 memory, two plates were used for CD8 naive, and one plate was used for CD8 memory. To estimate repertoire size and how much clonotype sharing occurs between individuals, the study deeply sequenced the blood TCR repertoires of five healthy adults. Libraries were prepared and TCR repertoires were sequenced by different laboratories using diverse techniques, in order to increase sequencing depth and limit assay-specific biases. Between about 0.85 and 9.5 billion PBMCs per donor were obtained by leukapheresis.

The donors were healthy, HIV-negative adults with no recently reported acute infections or vaccinations. Every donor was a Caucasian adult living in Nashville, Tennessee, USA. CD4+ T cells were enriched by magnetic negative selection; naive cells were then positively selected on CD45RA, and the negative fraction formed the memory subset. Blood was obtained by leukapheresis, after which PBMCs were separated by Ficoll-Histopaque density gradient centrifugation and cryopreserved in liquid nitrogen vapor phase. Purity and quantity of every magnetically sorted T cell population were checked by analytical flow cytometry. Genomic DNA was isolated from every sorted fraction and measured by UV absorbance on a Nanodrop 2000c. Using the deep immunoSEQ assay, multiplex PCR amplified TCR CDR3 regions from genomic DNA. Extracted genomic DNA from each cell subset was distributed evenly across all wells of several immunoSEQ 96-well plates, and each plate was treated as a replicate. Each replicate PCR for sorted subsets received around 0.2 ug genomic DNA, equal to about 30,000 T cell genomes. Purified libraries were quantified with a Qubit 3.0 fluorometer, sized on a Bioanalyzer 2100, and re-quantified with the KAPA Library Quantification kit. Each immunoSEQ 96-well plate was sequenced on its own single-read 150-cycle Illumina NextSeq 550 flow cell. Regarding the original processing steps: The immunoSEQ output contained only junctional sequences without quality scores, so filtering could not match that applied to full-length reads. To assign V/J genes and CDR3, sequences were annotated against IMGT germline references using PyIR, a Python wrapper for IgBLAST v1.9. Reads were filtered out if the reads had weak V/J assignments (E-value above 1e-6), no CDR3, stop codons, out-of-frame junctions, or ambiguous translated residues. V3J clonotypes were defined as sequences sharing an identical inferred V gene, J gene, and CDR3 amino acid sequence. The percentage overlap between two repertoires was calculated by dividing the number of shared unique clonotypes by the size of the smaller repertoire. Richness of each repertoire was evaluated using RTK rarefaction, the Chao1 estimator, and Recon v2.1 estimates of unobserved clonotypes. For all TCRbeta clonotypes obtained by the gDNA method from several donors, generation probabilities were computed with OLGA. TCRdb provides this immuneACCESS table in a form limited to in-frame rearrangements. Some clones are lacking; in checked studies, under half of them reflect an unresolved V gene, and why the rest are absent is not known. Clone size and the V and J calls come from that table; the DNA yielded D and trimming. Within this sample are roughly 760,000 clones, with under 80% of them counted one time only. Clones ranked in the top ten supply approximately 1.8% of the sample.

The investigation overall reported the following: The genetic and exposure-history diversity represented was limited by the small number of donors. Roughly 5% of naive CD4, 3.5% of naive CD8, 2.3% of memory CD4, and around 0.4% of memory CD8 clonotypes were shared across several donors. Rarefaction of sorted-subset datasets indicated incomplete sequencing despite the large sequencing depth. Clonotypes shared by all four sorted-subset donors showed higher generation probabilities than non-shared clonotypes. Naive subsets generally had larger estimated clonotype richness than memory subsets did. Sampling was limited to blood, and TCR repertoires in tissue likely differ from TCR repertoires in blood. Pairwise subsampling indicated that sequencing depth was expected to affect the degree of clonotype sharing among donors.

Via the germline V gene, CDR1 is SGHVS and CDR2 FNYEAQ. V has 5 bases trimmed and J has 4 bases trimmed; junction bases matching no gene number 8. From cysteine to phenylalanine, the CDR3 is 15 amino acids long. Left in the record is the CDR3 DNA by itself, 45 bases read in frame from the first base. The sample was memory CD4+ T cells sorted from blood. In light of the paper, this sample's cell subset or site label describes: CD45RA-negative fraction. This TCR came from a woman younger than 45 in good health. The V and J genes are TRBV7-6 and TRBJ2-3; 8 bases in between match TRBD2. The DNA sequence reads TGTGCCAGCAGCCCAAGCGGGAGCTCGGCAGATACGCAGTATTTT. This translates into CASSPSGSSADTQYF. Here the CDR3 is joined to the reference TRBV7-6 and TRBJ2-3 genes, and the full variable domain is: GAGVSQSPRYKVTKRGQDVALRCDPISGHVSLYWYRQALGQGPEFLTYFNYEAQQDKSGLPNDRFSAERPEGSISTLTIQRTEQRDSAMYRCASSPSGSSADTQYFGPGTRLTVL.